The rows below give T cell receptor beta chains drawn from one sample of a study of intratumoral heterogeneity in liver cancer. Profiled with immunoSEQ multiplex PCR; TCRdb holds only in-frame clones, not every one. The profile shows over 5,500 clones, 68% of them singletons. Sample: tumor-adjacent normal tissue, taken before any cancer treatment. The receptor set was obtained from a man aged 65-85 years with hepatocellular carcinoma. Each CDR3 is given with its conserved first and last residue. A D gene is named only where the DNA matches it firmly. Size tells how often a clone was seen (once, few, many) or the class of an expanded clone, and some rows leave it out.

abundance	v_gene	d_gene	j_gene	CDR3nt	CDR3aa
.	TRBV29-1	.	TRBJ1-3	TGCAGCGCTAATTCCGGGGACGGAAACACCATATATTTT	CSANSGDGNTIYF
large	TRBV6-5	.	TRBJ1-1	TGTGCCAGCACCCTTACCCCAGCCCCGAACACTGAAGCTTTCTTT	CASTLTPAPNTEAFF
once	TRBV5-1	.	TRBJ1-3	TGCGCCAGCAGCTTGGACTCTGGAAACACCATATATTTT	CASSLDSGNTIYF
.	TRBV9	.	TRBJ2-6	TGTGCCAGCAGCAGACAGGCCATCTCTGGGGCCAACGTCCTGACTTTC	CASSRQAISGANVLTF
.	TRBV6-5	.	TRBJ2-2	TGTGCCAGCAGTTACTTCGGTCTGAACACCGGGGAGCTGTTTTTT	CASSYFGLNTGELFF
.	TRBV19	.	TRBJ2-7	TGTGCCAGTAGGCAAGGAGGGATGGACGAGCAGTACTTC	CASRQGGMDEQYF
large	TRBV13	.	TRBJ1-1	TGTGCCAGCAGCTTGGGGGCGAACACTGAAGCTTTCTTT	CASSLGANTEAFF
.	TRBV6-1	.	TRBJ2-3	TGTGCCAGCAGTGAAGCGCGACTCCAGGACTATACGCAGTATTTT	CASSEARLQDYTQYF
once	TRBV12-3/TRBV12-4	.	TRBJ2-5	TGTGCCAGCAGCTATCGAGGCGAGACCCAGTACTTC	CASSYRGETQYF
.	TRBV28	.	TRBJ1-1	TGTGCCAGCAGTTTAGGAAGGGTAGGGACTGAAGCTTTCTTT	CASSLGRVGTEAFF
.	TRBV15	.	TRBJ2-4	TGTGCCACCAGACCCGGAGGGGGGGGCGAGGCCAAAAACATTCAGTACTTC	CATRPGGGGEAKNIQYF
.	TRBV2	TRBD1	TRBJ2-2	TGTGCCAGCAGTGAGTGGGGTGACAGGGACACCGGGGAGCTGTTTTTT	CASSEWGDRDTGELFF
.	TRBV2	TRBD2	TRBJ2-5	TGTGCCAGCAGTCGGGGACTAGCGGGGGCCCCTGGAGAGACCCAGTACTTC	CASSRGLAGAPGETQYF
large	TRBV5-1	.	TRBJ2-7	TGCGCCAGCAGCTTTGACAGCTTCTCCTACGAGCAGTACTTC	CASSFDSFSYEQYF
.	TRBV6-6	TRBD1	TRBJ2-2	TGTGCCAGCAAGAAAACAGGGGGCTCTTCTACCGGGGAGCTGTTTTTT	CASKKTGGSSTGELFF
once	TRBV4-1	.	TRBJ1-2	TGCGCCAGCAGTCCAATAGAACAGGATCCTGGCTACACCTTC	CASSPIEQDPGYTF
few	TRBV18	.	TRBJ2-5	TGTGCCAGCTCACCAGGCGTGGGGGCCAGTGGAGAGACCCAGTACTTC	CASSPGVGASGETQYF
.	TRBV6-5	.	TRBJ2-2	TGTGCCAGCAGTTACTCAGGAGGGACTTACACCGGGGAGCTGTTTTTT	CASSYSGGTYTGELFF
.	TRBV27	TRBD2	TRBJ2-5	TGTGCCAGCAGTCCTCGGGTAGCGGGGGGTCGGCAAGAGACCCAGTACTTC	CASSPRVAGGRQETQYF
.	TRBV4-3	TRBD1	TRBJ1-2	TGCGCCAGCAGCCAAGGGGGGGGACAGTACCACTATGGCTACACCTTC	CASSQGGGQYHYGYTF
.	TRBV5-4	.	TRBJ2-1	TGTGCCAGCAGCTTCGGGATTAGCTCCTACAATGAGCAGTTCTTC	CASSFGISSYNEQFF
few	TRBV4-3	.	TRBJ2-2	TGCGCCAGCAGCTCACTTACCGGGGAGCTGTTTTTT	CASSSLTGELFF
.	TRBV2	.	TRBJ1-3	TGTGCCAGCAGAGCAGGGGCGAGCTCTGGAAACACCATATATTTT	CASRAGASSGNTIYF